A selection of T cell receptor beta chains follows, all from one sample in a study of regulatory T cells in long-lasting Graves disease. TCRdb used MiXCR to reprocess the multiplex PCR reads, holding one entry per CDR3 protein. The data hold over 400,000 distinct CDR3 sequences, with around 15% observed a single time. The same sample was also studied in work on T cells in Graves' hyperthyroidism and ophthalmopathy.

The sequencing here drew on peripheral blood mononuclear cells (PBMCs), taken at new diagnosis, from a patient treated with antithyroid drugs. These receptors came from a woman aged 45-60 years with Graves disease. CDR3s include the opening cysteine and the closing phenylalanine or tryptophan. The order of the fields is CDR3 protein, CDR3 DNA, clone size, V gene, D gene, J gene. D genes are given only for firm matches. Not every row has a clone size; where given, it reads once, few, many or a size class.

CASRIPGGGAFF,TGTGCCAGCAGGATACCGGGGGGGGGCGCTTTCTTT,few,TRBV6-1,.,TRBJ1-1
CASSLRADPLAGKDTQYF,TGTGCCAGCAGCTTGCGGGCCGACCCTCTAGCGGGAAAGGATACGCAGTATTTT,many,TRBV5-4,TRBD2,TRBJ2-3
CASSAGGYEQFF,TGTGCCAGTAGTGCTGGGGGCTATGAGCAGTTCTTC,few,TRBV19,.,TRBJ2-1
CASSLAPDGSSYEQYF,TGCGCCAGCAGCTTGGCCCCGGACGGAAGCTCCTACGAGCAGTACTTC,many,TRBV5-1,.,TRBJ2-7
CASSQGQGAVGLAAYYEQYF,TGTGCCAGCAGCCAGGGACAGGGGGCAGTCGGGCTAGCGGCTTACTACGAGCAGTACTTC,.,TRBV7-9,TRBD1,TRBJ2-7
CASSTGGAGYGYTF,TGTGCCAGCAGCACAGGGGGCGCCGGCTATGGCTACACCTTC,.,TRBV25-1,TRBD1,TRBJ1-2
CASSLGTGTQHF,TGTGCCAGCAGCCTGGGGACAGGGACACAGCATTTT,.,TRBV7-2,TRBD1,TRBJ1-5
CASSFNRDNNYGYTF,TGTGCCAGCAGTTTTAACCGGGACAACAACTATGGCTACACCTTC,many,TRBV12-3/TRBV12-4,.,TRBJ1-2
CASRGTSGNHNEQFF,TGTGCCAGCAGGGGGACTAGCGGGAACCACAATGAGCAGTTCTTC,many,TRBV7-3,TRBD2,TRBJ2-1
CASSQVQGAYEQYF,TGCGCCAGCAGCCAAGTACAGGGGGCGTACGAGCAGTACTTC,.,TRBV4-1,TRBD1,TRBJ2-7
CASSNLAYNEQFF,TGTGCCAGCAGTAACCTAGCGTACAATGAGCAGTTCTTC,many,TRBV7-9,.,TRBJ2-1
CASSTRQPYSNQPQHF,TGTGCCAGTAGTACACGACAGCCTTATAGCAATCAGCCCCAGCATTTT,few,TRBV19,.,TRBJ1-5
CAWRMGAVTDTRELFF,TGTGCCTGGAGGATGGGAGCGGTCACCGACACCAGGGAGCTGTTTTTT,few,TRBV30,.,TRBJ2-2
CAAGASGAYEQYF,TGTGCCGCGGGCGCTAGCGGGGCCTACGAGCAGTACTTC,.,TRBV10-3,TRBD2,TRBJ2-7
CSVGQGNVGQYF,TGCAGCGTCGGACAGGGAAACGTCGGGCAGTACTTC,few,TRBV29-1,TRBD1,TRBJ2-7
CASMTGEAIGELFF,TGTGCCAGCATGACGGGAGAGGCGATCGGGGAGCTGTTTTTT,many,TRBV28,.,TRBJ2-2
CSARSTTKTTLPYEQYF,TGCAGTGCTAGATCCACCACAAAGACTACCCTACCCTACGAGCAGTACTTC,.,TRBV20-1,.,TRBJ2-7
CSVARQTNEKLFF,TGCAGCGTGGCAAGACAGACAAATGAAAAACTGTTTTTT,.,TRBV29-1,.,TRBJ1-4
CASSSVRGHGNTQYF,TGTGCCAGCAGTTCCGTTCGGGGGCATGGTAATACGCAGTATTTT,.,TRBV6-2/TRBV6-3,.,TRBJ2-3
CASSSLGTSGRISTQYF,TGTGCCAGCAGTTCCCTCGGGACTAGCGGGAGGATTAGTACGCAGTATTTT,.,TRBV12-3/TRBV12-4,TRBD2,TRBJ2-3
CASSVGLAENIQYF,TGCGCCAGCAGCGTGGGACTAGCGGAAAACATTCAGTACTTC,.,TRBV5-1,TRBD2,TRBJ2-4
CASSWRDSRQPQHF,TGTGCCAGCAGCTGGCGGGACAGCCGTCAGCCCCAGCATTTT,many,TRBV3-1,TRBD1,TRBJ1-5
CATSSSVTVYEQYF,TGTGCCACCAGCTCTTCCGTGACGGTGTACGAGCAGTACTTC,many,TRBV15,.,TRBJ2-7
CASSNSGESSYNEQFF,TGTGCCAGCAGCAATAGCGGGGAAAGCTCCTACAATGAGCAGTTCTTC,.,TRBV7-6,TRBD2,TRBJ2-1
CASSPQGGRETQYF,TGCGCCAGCAGCCCCCAGGGCGGGAGAGAGACCCAGTACTTC,few,TRBV5-1,TRBD2,TRBJ2-5
CASSPGLAGDHTDTQYF,TGTGCCAGCAGCCCTGGACTAGCGGGAGACCACACAGATACGCAGTATTTT,.,TRBV11-3,TRBD2,TRBJ2-3
CASSTDYEQYF,TGTGCCAGCAGTACCGACTACGAGCAGTACTTC,many,TRBV28,.,TRBJ2-7
CASSQGQRGFETQYF,TGTGCCAGCAGCCAAGGACAGAGGGGTTTTGAGACCCAGTACTTC,many,TRBV3-1,.,TRBJ2-5
CASSELAPTSYEQYF,TGTGCCAGCAGTGAGCTAGCCCCAACCTCCTACGAGCAGTACTTC,many,TRBV2,.,TRBJ2-7
CASSIDLWGAQYNEQFF,TGTGCCAGTAGTATAGATCTATGGGGGGCTCAATACAATGAGCAGTTCTTC,few,TRBV19,.,TRBJ2-1
CASSPLALSYEQYF,TGTGCCAGCAGTCCGCTAGCGCTCTCCTACGAGCAGTACTTC,many,TRBV28,.,TRBJ2-7
CASSAQTGGAEAFF,TGTGCCAGCAGTGCCCAAACAGGGGGCGCTGAAGCTTTCTTT,many,TRBV6-1,TRBD1,TRBJ1-1
CASSFIGAMNTEAFF,TGTGCCAGCAGTTTCATCGGCGCTATGAACACTGAAGCTTTCTTT,many,TRBV28,.,TRBJ1-1
CASSGASDRGGEQFF,TGTGCCAGCAGTGGGGCCAGTGACAGGGGTGGTGAGCAGTTCTTC,many,TRBV2,TRBD1,TRBJ2-1
CASSVTGGTEAFF,TGTGCCAGCAGCGTAACAGGGGGCACTGAAGCTTTCTTT,many,TRBV2,TRBD1,TRBJ1-1